The 15 T cell receptor beta chains given below trace back to one sample, sequenced in a study of T cells in Graves' hyperthyroidism and ophthalmopathy. RNA transcripts yielded amplified TCR beta CDR3 regions. HTBI primers drove first-round RT-PCR of the TCR CDR3. In TCRdb, the multiplex PCR reads were re-called with MiXCR into one record per CDR3 protein. The sample contains about 640,000 distinct CDR3 sequences, under 25% of which appear only once. What was sequenced was blood. Receptors originate from a man aged 30 to 45 with Graves' ophthalmopathy.

CDR3 bases: TGTGCCAGCATTGGGCCCTCTGGGGCCAACGTCCTGACTTTC. It codes for CASIGPSGANVLTF. V and J are TRBV6-1 and TRBJ2-6; D call uncertain. The CDR3 loop spans 14 amino acids. Germline CDR1 and CDR2: MNHNS and SASEGT. The V end was cut by 7 bases, the J end by 0 bases, with 7 bases between.

The chain combines TRBV20-1 with TRBJ2-2; 16 positions agree with TRBD2. This CDR3 spans 17 amino acids. Per the germline V gene, CDR1 is DFQATT and CDR2 is SNEGSKA (reference sequence). J was trimmed by 4 bases and V by 2 bases; bases with no gene match: 4. This CDR3 reads CSARLGLAGGGTGELFF. CDR3 DNA: TGCAGTGCTAGATTGGGACTAGCGGGAGGGGGCACCGGGGAGCTGTTTTTT.

This clonotype was recorded a few times. The chain uses TRBV19 and TRBJ2-7; 7 positions match TRBD1. The CDR3 extends over 13 amino acids. The junction had 6 bases not matched to a gene; V was cut back by 10 bases and J by 0 bases. The germline CDR1 and CDR2 sequences are LNHDA and SQIVND (reference sequence). The CDR3 loop is CATEDRSSYEQYF. The CDR3 nucleotides read TGTGCCACCGAGGACAGGAGCTCCTACGAGCAGTACTTC.

This clonotype was seen repeatedly, ten times or more. Its ends do not fully match the called genes, so a read error is possible. The chain links TRBV5-1 to TRBJ2-7, with 9 bases matching TRBD1. CDR1 is SGHRS and CDR2 is YFSETQ in the germline V gene. This CDR3 spans 14 amino acids. The CDR3 loop is CASSLDRGGNEQYF. The DNA for the CDR3 is TGTGCCAGCAGCCTCGACAGGGGGGGTAACGAGCAGTACTTC.

This clonotype showed up many times. The chain uses TRBV27 and TRBJ2-7; no reliable D call. Germline CDR1 reads MNHEY; CDR2 reads SMNVEV (reference sequence). V lost 3 bases and J 0 bases, leaving 12 bases between the germline ends. The CDR3 runs to 15 residues. The CDR3 region is CASSFLDGNSYEQYF. The CDR3, as DNA: TGTGCCAGCAGTTTTTTGGACGGTAACTCCTACGAGCAGTACTTC.

About this clonotype: A much larger clone differs from this one at a single base, so this may be a read error. V gene TRBV2 combines with J gene TRBJ2-5; D possibly corresponds to TRBD2 (5 bases). With 6 bases removed from V and 5 bases from J, the gap between germline ends came to 13 bases. Germline CDR1 is SNHLY and CDR2 is FYNNEI. The CDR3 covers 13 residues. The CDR3 region has the DNA TGTGCCAGCAGCCAAGAGGGATGGGAGACCCAGTACTTC. As protein: CASSQEGWETQYF.

About this clonotype itself: A single base separates this from a much larger clone, so it may be a read error. This chain links TRBV18 with TRBJ1-5, with 8 bases aligning to TRBD1. The CDR3 has 16 residues. Germline CDR1 is KGHSH and CDR2 is LQKENI. This CDR3 is CAGSPGTGGSNQPQHF. In nucleotides, the CDR3 is TGTGCCGGCTCACCCGGGACAGGAGGAAGCAATCAGCCCCAGCATTTT.

The rearrangement uses TRBV2 and TRBJ2-5; 8 bases map to TRBD1. J lost 1 base, V lost 7 bases, and 11 bases had no gene match. In germline, CDR1 is SNHLY, CDR2 FYNNEI. The CDR3 sequence is 16 residues long. The CDR3 protein is CASTGVSTGGQETQYF. The CDR3 DNA reads as TGTGCCAGCACGGGGGTGTCTACAGGGGGCCAAGAGACCCAGTACTTC. The whole variable domain, filled in from reference TRBV2 and TRBJ2-5, reads EPEVTQTPSHQVTQMGQEVILRCVPISNHLYFYWYRQILGQKVEFLVSFYNNEISEKSEIFDDQFSVERPDGSNFTLKIRSTKLEDSAMYFCASTGVSTGGQETQYFGPGTRLLVL.

A note on this clonotype: It may be a read error: a sequence one base away is much more abundant. This chain joins TRBV7-8 and TRBJ2-7; the match to TRBD2 covers 9 bases. Germline loops: CDR1 SGHVS, CDR2 FQNEAQ. The CDR3 sequence is 15 residues long. CDR3 protein: CASSAKREVHYEQHF. DNA for the CDR3: TGTGCCAGCAGCGCCAAGCGGGAGGTTCACTACGAGCAGCACTTC.

This clonotype was observed many times. The J gene is TRBJ1-4, the V gene TRBV2; a possible D gene is TRBD1 (5 bases). V dropped 10 bases and J dropped 4 bases, with 19 bases sitting between them. The CDR3 extends over 15 amino acids. Germline lookup yields CDR1 SNHLY and CDR2 FYNNEI. The CDR3 is CATRQNPGLNEKLFF. Here the CDR3 DNA reads TGTGCCACTCGACAGAACCCGGGACTTAATGAAAAACTGTTTTTT. Based on the CDR3 plus reference TRBV2 and TRBJ1-4, the full variable domain is EPEVTQTPSHQVTQMGQEVILRCVPISNHLYFYWYRQILGQKVEFLVSFYNNEISEKSEIFDDQFSVERPDGSNFTLKIRSTKLEDSAMYFCATRQNPGLNEKLFFGSGTQLSVL.

This clonotype was observed many times. The chain is built from TRBV12-3 or TRBV12-4 and TRBJ2-1; D might be TRBD2 (5 bases). Between the trimmed V and J ends, which lost 4 bases and 2 bases, there was a span of 12 bases. CDR3 length: 15 amino acids. The CDR3 protein is CASSSTSSPYNEQFF. The CDR3 region has the DNA TGTGCCAGCAGTTCTACTTCTAGCCCCTACAATGAGCAGTTCTTC.

This clonotype was observed a few times. The genes are TRBV20-1 and TRBJ2-1, with D possibly matching TRBD2 (6 bases). Looked up from germline, CDR1 is DFQATT and CDR2 is SNEGSKA (reference sequence). Trimming removed 0 bases at V and 0 bases at J, with 9 bases between. CDR3 size: 15 residues. CDR3 coding DNA: TGCAGTGCTAGAGATCTAGCGCCCTCCTACAATGAGCAGTTCTTC. Its protein product is CSARDLAPSYNEQFF.

This clonotype came up a few times. The chain uses TRBV12-3 or TRBV12-4 and TRBJ2-1; the D gene is possibly TRBD2 (6 bases). V was pared by 6 bases and J by 0 bases, with 9 bases between. The length of the CDR3 is 14 residues. The DNA for the CDR3 is TGTGCCAGCAGCGGGACTCGCTCCTACAATGAGCAGTTCTTC. Translated: CASSGTRSYNEQFF.

The rearrangement links TRBV5-1 to TRBJ2-4, with D perhaps given as TRBD1 or TRBD2 (5 bases each). V was clipped by 0 bases and J by 0 bases, with 7 bases between them. Germline V gene lookup returns CDR1 SGHRS and CDR2 YFSETQ. The length of the CDR3 is 15 residues. CDR3 protein: CASSLGGVAKNIQYF. In DNA, the CDR3 is TGCGCCAGCAGCTTGGGAGGGGTAGCCAAAAACATTCAGTACTTC. Complete variable domain (other parts from reference TRBV5-1 and TRBJ2-4): KAGVTQTPRYLIKTRGQQVTLSCSPISGHRSVSWYQQTPGQGLQFLFEYFSETQRNKGNFPGRFSGRQFSNSRSEMNVSTLELGDSALYLCASSLGGVAKNIQYFGAGTRLSVL.

The sample holds many counts of this clonotype. The V call is TRBV28, the J call TRBJ1-1; D ambiguous. Deletions cut 3 bases from V and 4 bases from J, with 15 bases between. Germline V CDR1 and CDR2: MDHEN, SYDVKM. The CDR3 loop spans 15 amino acids. As DNA, the CDR3 is TGTGCCAGCAGTTTGATGTCCGGGAGAGGCACTGAAGCTTTCTTT. Translated, it gives CASSLMSGRGTEAFF.